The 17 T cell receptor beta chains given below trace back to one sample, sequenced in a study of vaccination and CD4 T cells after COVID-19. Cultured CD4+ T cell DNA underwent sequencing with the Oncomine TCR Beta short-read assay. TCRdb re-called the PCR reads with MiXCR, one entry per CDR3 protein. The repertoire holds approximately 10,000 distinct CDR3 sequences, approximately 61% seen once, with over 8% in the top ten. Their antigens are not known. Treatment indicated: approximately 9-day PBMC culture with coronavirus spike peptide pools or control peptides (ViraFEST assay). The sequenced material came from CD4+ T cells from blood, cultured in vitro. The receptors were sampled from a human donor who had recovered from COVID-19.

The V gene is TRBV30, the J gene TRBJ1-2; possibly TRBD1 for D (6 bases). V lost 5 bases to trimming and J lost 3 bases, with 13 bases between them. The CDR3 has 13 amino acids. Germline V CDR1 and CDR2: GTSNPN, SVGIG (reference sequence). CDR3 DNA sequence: TGTGCCTGGGTAGCGACAGGCGACTATGGCTACACCTTC. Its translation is CAWVATGDYGYTF.

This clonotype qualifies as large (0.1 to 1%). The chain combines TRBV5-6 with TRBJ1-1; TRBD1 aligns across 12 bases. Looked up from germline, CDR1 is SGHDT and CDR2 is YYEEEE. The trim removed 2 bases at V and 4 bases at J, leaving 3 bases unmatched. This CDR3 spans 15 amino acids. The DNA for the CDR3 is TGTGCCAGCAGCTTTCGGGACAGGGGGCTCACTGAAGCTTTCTTT. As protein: CASSFRDRGLTEAFF.

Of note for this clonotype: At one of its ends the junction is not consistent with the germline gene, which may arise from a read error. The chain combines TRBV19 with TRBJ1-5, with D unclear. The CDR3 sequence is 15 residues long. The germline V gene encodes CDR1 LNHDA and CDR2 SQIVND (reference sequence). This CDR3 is CASSVENSSNQPQHF. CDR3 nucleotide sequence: TGTGCCAGTAGTGTAGAGAATAGTAGCAATCAGCCCCAGCATTTT.

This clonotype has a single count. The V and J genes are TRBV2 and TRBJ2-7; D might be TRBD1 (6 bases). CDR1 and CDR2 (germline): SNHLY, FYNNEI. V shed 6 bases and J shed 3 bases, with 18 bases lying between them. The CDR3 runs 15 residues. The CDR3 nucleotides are TGTGCCAGCAGGTCCCGGGACAAGACACTCTACGAGCAGTACTTC. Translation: CASRSRDKTLYEQYF.

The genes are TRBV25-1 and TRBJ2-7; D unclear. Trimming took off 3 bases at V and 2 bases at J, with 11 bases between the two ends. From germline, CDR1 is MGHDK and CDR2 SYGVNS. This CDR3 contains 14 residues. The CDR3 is CASSDPVGAYEQYF. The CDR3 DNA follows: TGTGCCAGCAGTGATCCGGTTGGGGCCTACGAGCAGTACTTC.

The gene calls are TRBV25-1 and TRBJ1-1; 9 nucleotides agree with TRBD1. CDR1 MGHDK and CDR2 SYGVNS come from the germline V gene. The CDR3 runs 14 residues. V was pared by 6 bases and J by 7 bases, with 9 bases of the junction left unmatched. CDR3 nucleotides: TGTGCCAGCAGGCGACTCCGGGACAGGGATGAAGCTTTCTTT. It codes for CASRRLRDRDEAFF.

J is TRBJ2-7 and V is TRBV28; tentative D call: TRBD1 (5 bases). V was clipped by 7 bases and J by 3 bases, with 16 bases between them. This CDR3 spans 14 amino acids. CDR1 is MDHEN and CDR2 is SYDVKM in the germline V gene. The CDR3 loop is CASTAGATIYEQYF. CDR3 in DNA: TGTGCCAGCACCGCTGGGGCAACCATCTACGAGCAGTACTTC.

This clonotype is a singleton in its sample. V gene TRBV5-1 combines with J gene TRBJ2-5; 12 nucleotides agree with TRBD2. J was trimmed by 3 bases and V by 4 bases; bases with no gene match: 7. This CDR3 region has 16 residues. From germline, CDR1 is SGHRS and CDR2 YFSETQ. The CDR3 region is CASSPGASGGEETQYF. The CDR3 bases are TGCGCCAGCAGCCCCGGTGCTAGCGGGGGGGAAGAGACCCAGTACTTC.

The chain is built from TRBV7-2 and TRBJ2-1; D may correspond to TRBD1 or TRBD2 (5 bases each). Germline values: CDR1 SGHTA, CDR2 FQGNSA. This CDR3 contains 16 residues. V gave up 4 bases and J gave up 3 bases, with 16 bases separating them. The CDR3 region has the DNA TGTGCCAGCAGCTCAAGCCGAGGGACCAACTACAATGAGCAGTTCTTC. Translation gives CASSSSRGTNYNEQFF.

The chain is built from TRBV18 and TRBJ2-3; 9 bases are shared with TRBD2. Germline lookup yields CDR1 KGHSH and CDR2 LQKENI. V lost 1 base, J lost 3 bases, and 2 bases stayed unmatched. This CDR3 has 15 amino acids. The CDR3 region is CASSPLAGGTDTQYF. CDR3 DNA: TGTGCCAGCTCACCACTGGCGGGGGGGACAGATACGCAGTATTTT.

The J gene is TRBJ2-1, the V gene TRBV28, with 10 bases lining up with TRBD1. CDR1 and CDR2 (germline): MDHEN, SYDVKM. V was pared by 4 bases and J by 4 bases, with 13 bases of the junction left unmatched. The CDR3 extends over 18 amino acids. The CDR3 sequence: CASSSPSYGTGAYNEQFF. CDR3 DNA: TGTGCCAGCAGTTCCCCCTCGTATGGGACAGGGGCTTACAATGAGCAGTTCTTC.

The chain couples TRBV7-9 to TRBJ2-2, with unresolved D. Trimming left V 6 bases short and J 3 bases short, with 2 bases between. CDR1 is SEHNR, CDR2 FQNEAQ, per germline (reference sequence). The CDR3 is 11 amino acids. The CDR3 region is CASSHTGELFF. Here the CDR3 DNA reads TGTGCCAGCAGTCACACCGGGGAGCTGTTTTTT.

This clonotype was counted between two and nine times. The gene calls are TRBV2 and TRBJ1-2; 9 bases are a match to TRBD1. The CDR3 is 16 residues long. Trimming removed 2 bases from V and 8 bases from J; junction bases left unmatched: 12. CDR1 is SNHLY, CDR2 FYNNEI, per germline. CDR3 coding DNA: TGTGCCAGCAGTGAAATTTTTCGGGACAGGGCGGACGGCTACACCTTC. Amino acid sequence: CASSEIFRDRADGYTF.

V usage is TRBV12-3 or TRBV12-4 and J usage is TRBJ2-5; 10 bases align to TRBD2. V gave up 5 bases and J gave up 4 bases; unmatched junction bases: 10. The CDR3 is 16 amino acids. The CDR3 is CASSLRLAGSPETQYF. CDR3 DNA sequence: TGTGCCAGCAGTCTTAGACTAGCGGGTTCCCCAGAGACCCAGTACTTC.

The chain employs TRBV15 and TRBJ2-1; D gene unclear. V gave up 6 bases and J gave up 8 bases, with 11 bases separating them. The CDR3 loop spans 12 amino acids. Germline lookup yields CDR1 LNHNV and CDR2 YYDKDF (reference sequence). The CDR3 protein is CATSKIRDEQFF. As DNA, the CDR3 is TGTGCCACCAGTAAGATCCGTGATGAGCAGTTCTTC.

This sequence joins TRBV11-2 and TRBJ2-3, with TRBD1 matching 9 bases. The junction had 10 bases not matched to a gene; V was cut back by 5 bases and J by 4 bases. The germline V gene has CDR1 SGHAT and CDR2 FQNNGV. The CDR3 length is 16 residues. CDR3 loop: CASSNMDRGLPDTQYF. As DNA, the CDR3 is TGTGCCAGCAGCAATATGGACAGGGGACTCCCAGATACGCAGTATTTT.

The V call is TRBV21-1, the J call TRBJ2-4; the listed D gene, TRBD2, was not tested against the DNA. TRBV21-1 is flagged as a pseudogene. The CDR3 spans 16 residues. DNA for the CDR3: TGTGCCAGCACCCGGGGGGAGGGTAAAGCCAAAAACATTCAGTACTTC. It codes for CASTRGEGKAKNIQYF.